The 10 T cell receptor beta chains listed next were all sequenced from one sample in a study of blood T cells in healthy people across ages. With a J-beta primer mix and a sample-barcoded 5' primer, a second PCR ran about 7 to 12 cycles. TCRdb fed the 5' RACE reads into MiXCR, producing one record per CDR3 protein. The sample has 450,000 to 700,000 distinct CDR3 sequences, approximately 27% seen once; the top ten hold about a fifth. The sequenced sample consisted of blood. The receptors come from a woman between 65 and 79 years old in good health.

A remark on this clonotype: A clone one base away is much larger, so this may be a read error. This chain connects TRBV10-3 to TRBJ1-1; D not certain. The CDR3 is made up of 14 amino acids. Trimming shortened V by 3 bases and J by 4 bases, and 12 bases separated the two germline ends. CDR1 and CDR2 (germline): ENHRY, SYGVKD. The CDR3: CAISELGMITEAFF. The DNA of the CDR3 is TGTGCCATCAGTGAATTGGGGATGATCACTGAAGCTTTCTTT.

This clonotype was seen a handful of times. The V gene is TRBV10-3, the J gene TRBJ1-6, with D tentatively TRBD1 (5 bases). The length of the CDR3 is 14 residues. Trimming shortened V by 4 bases and J by 11 bases, and 15 bases separated the two germline ends. Germline CDR1 is ENHRY and CDR2 is SYGVKD. For the CDR3, the DNA is TGTGCCATCAGTGTAGGGGATGTATTTCCACCCCTCCACTTT. The encoded protein is CAISVGDVFPPLHF.

This clonotype was observed a handful of times. The CDR3 loop is CASGPQGLGRGDNEQFF. Written as DNA, the CDR3 is TGCGCCAGCGGTCCTCAGGGTTTAGGGAGAGGAGACAATGAGCAGTTCTTC. The chain joins TRBV5-1 to TRBJ2-1, with D possibly being TRBD1 or TRBD2 (5 bases each). Germline CDR1 is SGHRS and CDR2 is YFSETQ. Trimming took off 7 bases at V and 5 bases at J, with 25 bases between the two ends. This CDR3 region has 17 residues.

Only a few counts were recorded for this clonotype. The V call is TRBV7-2, the J call TRBJ2-1; 9 nucleotides agree with TRBD1. In germline, CDR1 is SGHTA, CDR2 FQGNSA. This CDR3 has 16 amino acids. V trimming: 5 bases; J trimming: 5 bases; junction bases outside the gene matches: 10. The chain's CDR3 is CASSLYPGQGNNEQFF. The CDR3, as DNA: TGTGCCAGCAGCCTCTACCCGGGACAGGGTAACAATGAGCAGTTCTTC.

V usage is TRBV6-2 or TRBV6-3 and J usage is TRBJ2-5; possibly TRBD2 for D (5 bases). The J call may be wrong; the DNA end is better matched by TRBJ2-7. The CDR3 spans 12 residues. Per the germline V gene, CDR1 is MNHEY and CDR2 is SVGEGT. The chain's CDR3 is CASRRRGYEQYF. CDR3 nucleotides: TGTGCCAGCAGGCGACGGGGCTACGAGCAGTACTTC.

This sequence joins TRBV9 and TRBJ1-6, with D perhaps matching TRBD1 (6 bases). Trimming removed 3 bases from V and 8 bases from J, with 12 bases in between. This CDR3 spans 14 amino acids. Per germline, CDR1 SGDLS and CDR2 YYNGEE. CDR3 DNA: TGTGCCAGCAGCGACAGGGCTGGCGATTCACCCCTCCACTTT. This sequence encodes CASSDRAGDSPLHF.

This clonotype was picked up a small number of times. The chain links TRBV6-5 to TRBJ1-4; D remains unclear. Germline V lookup: CDR1 MNHEY, CDR2 SVGAGI. This CDR3 spans 14 amino acids. The V and J ends lost 0 bases and 4 bases respectively, with 6 bases between them. CDR3: CASSYSRLNEKLFF. In nucleotides, the CDR3 is TGTGCCAGCAGTTACTCGAGGCTTAATGAAAAACTGTTTTTT.

This clonotype was counted ten times or more. J is TRBJ1-1 and V is TRBV9; 7 nucleotides match TRBD1. The CDR3 totals 15 residues. The germline V gene encodes CDR1 SGDLS and CDR2 YYNGEE. The V segment lost 1 base and the J segment 4 bases; nucleotides outside the gene matches: 7. The CDR3 DNA reads as TGTGCCAGCAGCGTAATACAGGGGTCGAGCACTGAAGCTTTCTTT. Its translation is CASSVIQGSSTEAFF.

V and J are TRBV6-5 and TRBJ2-7; 11 bases agree with TRBD2. There are 17 residues in the CDR3. CDR1 MNHEY and CDR2 SVGAGI come from the germline V gene. Trimming cost V 2 bases and J 4 bases; bases outside gene matches: 10. CDR3 protein: CASSYQVSGTSGYEQYF. DNA for the CDR3: TGTGCCAGCAGTTACCAAGTTTCGGGGACTAGCGGATACGAGCAGTACTTC.

This rearrangement joins TRBV5-1 to TRBJ2-5, with 11 nucleotides matching TRBD1. The CDR3 has 16 amino acids. V was clipped by 3 bases and J by 4 bases; unmatched bases: 8. The germline V gene has CDR1 SGHRS and CDR2 YFSETQ. As DNA, the CDR3 is TGCGCCAGCAGCTCCAGGACAGGGGGCGCGGGAGAGACCCAGTACTTC. Encoded protein: CASSSRTGGAGETQYF.